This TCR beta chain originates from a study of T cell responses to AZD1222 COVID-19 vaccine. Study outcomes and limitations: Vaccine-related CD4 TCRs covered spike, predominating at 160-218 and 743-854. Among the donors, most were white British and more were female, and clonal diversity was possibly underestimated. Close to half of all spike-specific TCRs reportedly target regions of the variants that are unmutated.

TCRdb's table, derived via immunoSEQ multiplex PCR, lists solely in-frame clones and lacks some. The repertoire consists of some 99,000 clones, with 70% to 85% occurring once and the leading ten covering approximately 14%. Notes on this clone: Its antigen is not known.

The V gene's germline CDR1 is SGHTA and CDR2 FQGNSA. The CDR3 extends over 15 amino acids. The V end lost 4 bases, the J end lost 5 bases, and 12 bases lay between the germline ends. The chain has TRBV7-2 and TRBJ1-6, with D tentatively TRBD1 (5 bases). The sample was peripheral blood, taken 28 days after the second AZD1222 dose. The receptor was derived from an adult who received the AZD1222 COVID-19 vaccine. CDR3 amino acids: CASSWGKVDNSPLHF. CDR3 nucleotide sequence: TGTGCCAGCAGCTGGGGGAAGGTCGATAATTCACCCCTCCACTTT.